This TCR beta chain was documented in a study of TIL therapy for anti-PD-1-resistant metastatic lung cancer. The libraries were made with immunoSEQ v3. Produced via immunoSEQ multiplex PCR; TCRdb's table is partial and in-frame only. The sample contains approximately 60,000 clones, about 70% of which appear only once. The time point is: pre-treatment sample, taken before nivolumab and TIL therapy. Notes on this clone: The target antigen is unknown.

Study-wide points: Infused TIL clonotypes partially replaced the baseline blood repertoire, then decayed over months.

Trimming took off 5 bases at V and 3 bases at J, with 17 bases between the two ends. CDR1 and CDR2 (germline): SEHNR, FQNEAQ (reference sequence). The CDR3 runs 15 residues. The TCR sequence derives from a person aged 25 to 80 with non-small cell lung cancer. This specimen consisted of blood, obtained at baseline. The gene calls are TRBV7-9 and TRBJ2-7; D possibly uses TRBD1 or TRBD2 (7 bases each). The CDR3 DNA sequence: TGTGCCAGCAGCCCTAGAGCGGGACAGATCTACGAGCAGTACTTC. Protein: CASSPRAGQIYEQYF.